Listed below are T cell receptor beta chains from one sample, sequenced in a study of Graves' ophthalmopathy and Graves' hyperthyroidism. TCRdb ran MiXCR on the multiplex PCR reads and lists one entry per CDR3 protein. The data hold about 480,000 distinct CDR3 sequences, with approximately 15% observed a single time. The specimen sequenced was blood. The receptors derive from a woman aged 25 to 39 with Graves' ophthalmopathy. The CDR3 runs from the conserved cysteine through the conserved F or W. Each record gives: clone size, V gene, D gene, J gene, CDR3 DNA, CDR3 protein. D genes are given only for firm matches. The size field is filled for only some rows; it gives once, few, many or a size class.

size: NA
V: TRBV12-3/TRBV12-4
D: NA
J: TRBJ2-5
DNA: TGTGCCAGCAGTACGGGACCCGCGGGGGAGACCCAGTACTTC
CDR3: CASSTGPAGETQYF

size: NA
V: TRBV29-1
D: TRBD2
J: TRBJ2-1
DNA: TGCAGCGTATATGGACTAGTTGGCAATGAGCAGTTCTTC
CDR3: CSVYGLVGNEQFF

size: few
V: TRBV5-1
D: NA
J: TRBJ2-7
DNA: TGCGCCAGCAGCCCCCAGGACTACCCTCGCTACGAGCAGTACTTC
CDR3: CASSPQDYPRYEQYF

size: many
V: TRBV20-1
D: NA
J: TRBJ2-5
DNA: TGCAGTGCTAGTTCACGGCACACGGGGATCCAAGAGACCCAGTACTTC
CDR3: CSASSRHTGIQETQYF

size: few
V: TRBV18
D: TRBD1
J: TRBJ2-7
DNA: TGTGCCAGCTCAGTTGGACAGGGGGCATTGGGAGAGCAGTACTTC
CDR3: CASSVGQGALGEQYF

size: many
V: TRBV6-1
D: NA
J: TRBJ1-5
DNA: TGTGCCAGCGTAAGCCGTAGCCATCAGCCCCAGCATTTT
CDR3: CASVSRSHQPQHF

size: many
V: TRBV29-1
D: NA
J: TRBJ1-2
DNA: TGCAGCGTTCTGCTAGGCCCCCGGGGCTATGGCTACACCTTC
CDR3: CSVLLGPRGYGYTF

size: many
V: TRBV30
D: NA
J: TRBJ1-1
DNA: TGTGCCTTCAACAGGGCGAACACTGAAGCTTTCTTT
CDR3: CAFNRANTEAFF

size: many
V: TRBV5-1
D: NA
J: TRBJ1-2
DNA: TGCGCCAGCAGCTTGGAACAGGTGAACTATGGCTACACCTTC
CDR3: CASSLEQVNYGYTF

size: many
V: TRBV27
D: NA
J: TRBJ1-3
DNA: TGTGCCAGCAGGTCCGGGGGCACCATATATTTT
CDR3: CASRSGGTIYF

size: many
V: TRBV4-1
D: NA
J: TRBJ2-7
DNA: TGCGCCAGCAGCCAAGGCTCACAAACCTACGAGCAGTACTTC
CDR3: CASSQGSQTYEQYF

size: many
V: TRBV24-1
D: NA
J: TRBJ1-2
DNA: TGTGCCACCAGTGACCCGGGATTCAGCTACACCTTC
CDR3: CATSDPGFSYTF

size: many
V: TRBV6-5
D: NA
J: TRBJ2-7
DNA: TGTGCCAGCAGTTACTCCACGACCCGTTATCAGTACTTC
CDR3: CASSYSTTRYQYF

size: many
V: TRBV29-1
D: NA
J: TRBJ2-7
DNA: TGCAGCGTTACGTATGGAGAGCAGTACTTC
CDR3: CSVTYGEQYF

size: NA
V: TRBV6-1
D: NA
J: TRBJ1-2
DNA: TGTGCCAGCGGGGAGAACTATGGCTACACCTTC
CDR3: CASGENYGYTF

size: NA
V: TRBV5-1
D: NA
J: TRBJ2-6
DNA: TGCGCCAGCAGCTCCCTGTTGGGAGCGCTCCCCTCTGGGGCCAACGTCCTGACTTTC
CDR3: CASSSLLGALPSGANVLTF

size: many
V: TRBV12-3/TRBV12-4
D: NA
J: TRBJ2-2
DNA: TGTGCCAGCAGTTTGGACGGTAGCGGGGAGCTGTTTTTT
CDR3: CASSLDGSGELFF